These 16 T cell receptor beta chains were all obtained from the same sample, sequenced in a study of blood T cell repertoires in COVID-19. The protocol was immunoSEQ multiplex PCR, while the TCRdb copy is restricted to in-frame clones and leaves out a portion. The sample includes around 87,000 clones, 85% to 90% of them seen just once. The specimen sequenced was peripheral blood. The receptor set was obtained from a human donor with active COVID-19. The donor label of this sample is uncertain.

The V gene is TRBV7-9, the J gene TRBJ2-3; 10 bases are shared with TRBD2. CDR3 size: 15 residues. The germline V gene encodes CDR1 SEHNR and CDR2 FQNEAQ (reference sequence). V shed 3 bases and J 9 bases; nucleotides not matched to a gene: 9. CDR3 loop: CASSFAAGGPGTQYF. The CDR3 DNA is TGTGCCAGCAGCTTCGCAGCGGGGGGGCCGGGGACGCAGTATTTT.

The CDR3 bases are TGTGCCAGCAGCCATTCCCAGGGGACGGGCACTGAAGCTTTCTTT. Its translation: CASSHSQGTGTEAFF. This chain uses TRBV16 with TRBJ1-1, with a possible D match to TRBD1 (6 bases). The V gene's germline CDR1 is KGHSY and CDR2 FQNENV. This CDR3 is 15 amino acids long. V gave up 3 bases and J gave up 4 bases, with 15 bases separating them.

The chain recombines TRBV7-9 with TRBJ1-4; maybe TRBD1 (6 bases). The germline CDR1 and CDR2 sequences are SEHNR and FQNEAQ (reference sequence). The CDR3 runs to 15 residues. The germline V and J ends were trimmed by 0 bases and 9 bases, with 14 bases remaining between them. This CDR3 is CASSLAGQREKKLFF. In DNA form, the CDR3 reads TGTGCCAGCAGCTTAGCAGGACAGCGGGAAAAAAAACTGTTTTTT.

The chain uses TRBV5-4 and TRBJ1-1, with D tentatively TRBD1 (6 bases). The CDR3 runs 13 residues. V was shortened by 5 bases and J by 4 bases, with 12 bases between the two germline ends. Germline V gene lookup returns CDR1 SGHNT and CDR2 YYREEE (reference sequence). For the CDR3, the DNA is TGTGCCAGCAGTTTTCAGGGGAGCACTGAAGCTTTCTTT. It codes for CASSFQGSTEAFF.

J is TRBJ2-7 and V is TRBV12-3 or TRBV12-4; the D gene is possibly TRBD2 (5 bases). With 3 bases removed from V and 2 bases from J, the gap between germline ends came to 8 bases. The CDR3 has 13 amino acids. CDR3 residues: CASSLSEAYEQYF. The CDR3 coding sequence is TGTGCCAGCAGTTTGTCGGAGGCCTACGAGCAGTACTTC.

The CDR3 sequence: CASSAGTSGFTQYF. The CDR3 DNA follows: TGTGCCAGCAGCGCCGGGACTAGCGGTTTTACGCAGTATTTT. The genes are TRBV7-2 and TRBJ2-3; 11 bases align to TRBD2. This CDR3 has 14 residues. The V gene's germline CDR1 is SGHTA and CDR2 FQGNSA. V dropped 5 bases and J dropped 8; count of bases not matched to a gene: 6. The entire variable domain, with the rest obtained from reference TRBV7-2 and TRBJ2-3, is as follows: GAGVSQSPSNKVTEKGKDVELRCDPISGHTALYWYRQSLGQGLEFLIYFQGNSAPDKSGLPSDRFSAERTGGSVSTLTIQRTQQEDSAVYLCASSAGTSGFTQYFGPGTRLTVL.

This chain links TRBV6-5 with TRBJ2-2; 8 bases map to TRBD1. Looked up from germline, CDR1 is MNHEY and CDR2 is SVGAGI. V was clipped by 2 bases and J by 6 bases; unmatched bases: 8. This CDR3 comprises 16 residues. This chain's CDR3 is CASSYRPGGISGELFF. Here the CDR3 DNA reads TGTGCCAGCAGTTACAGGCCAGGGGGCATATCCGGGGAGCTGTTTTTT.

Points on this clone: In the same sample, other DNA sequences code for this CDR3. The chain uses TRBV12-3 or TRBV12-4 and TRBJ1-1, with a possible D match to TRBD1 (5 bases). V lost 3 bases and J lost 0, with 5 bases in between. The CDR3 totals 13 residues. This CDR3 is CASSLTVNTEAFF. DNA for the CDR3: TGTGCCAGCAGTTTGACAGTGAACACTGAAGCTTTCTTT.

CDR3 coding DNA: TGTGCCAGCAGCCGCAGGGTGGGGGCAGGGGGTAGCACAGATACGCAGTATTTT. Protein product: CASSRRVGAGGSTDTQYF. The genes are TRBV3-1 (or the pseudogene TRBV3-2) and TRBJ2-3, with TRBD1 identical over 7 bases. Germline V gene lookup returns CDR1 LGHDT and CDR2 YNNKEL (reference sequence). V lost 4 bases, J lost 0 bases, and 13 bases stayed unmatched. This CDR3 has 18 amino acids.

This clone was counted a few times. The rearrangement uses TRBV7-2 and TRBJ2-6; D gene unclear. Germline V CDR1 and CDR2: SGHTA, FQGNSA. The CDR3 has 15 residues. V shed 7 bases and J shed 0 bases, with 10 bases lying between them. CDR3 in amino acids: CASTTGISGANVLTF. The CDR3 nucleotides are TGTGCCAGCACGACTGGCATCTCTGGGGCCAACGTCCTGACTTTC.

The CDR3 is CASSGTGAQLQKLFF. The CDR3, as DNA: TGTGCCAGCAGCGGGACAGGCGCCCAATTGCAAAAACTGTTTTTT. This chain connects TRBV28 to TRBJ1-4, with TRBD1 matching 8 bases. CDR1 and CDR2 from the germline V gene are MDHEN and SYDVKM. Trimming took 6 bases from V and 9 from J; bases not matched to a gene: 12. This CDR3 comprises 15 residues.

The V gene is TRBV5-4, the J gene TRBJ2-1; 8 positions agree with TRBD1. This CDR3 has 16 amino acids. V trimming: 4 bases; J trimming: 5 bases; junction bases outside the gene matches: 11. The germline V gene encodes CDR1 SGHNT and CDR2 YYREEE (reference sequence). CDR3: CASSPQGRGRDNEQFF. CDR3 DNA sequence: TGTGCCAGCAGCCCCCAGGGCAGGGGGCGCGACAATGAGCAGTTCTTC.

V usage is TRBV5-5 and J usage is TRBJ2-5; D perhaps matches TRBD1 (6 bases). The CDR3 runs to 12 residues. The germline V gene has CDR1 SGHKS and CDR2 YYEKEE (reference sequence). V gave up 2 bases and J gave up 10 bases, with 12 bases separating them. The CDR3 bases are TGTGCCAGCAGCTTAAGGGGGATCCTCCAGTACTTC. Amino acids: CASSLRGILQYF.

The genes are TRBV7-9 and TRBJ2-2; 7 bases are a match to TRBD2. V shed 5 bases and J 1 base; nucleotides not matched to a gene: 7. Per the germline V gene, CDR1 is SEHNR and CDR2 is FQNEAQ (reference sequence). The CDR3 covers 16 residues. The CDR3 region is CASSPHPGGNTGELFF. CDR3 DNA sequence: TGTGCCAGCAGCCCCCATCCGGGGGGGAACACCGGGGAGCTGTTTTTT.

The chain is built from TRBV29-1 and TRBJ2-2; D unclear. The V gene lost 7 bases and the J gene lost 5 bases, with 8 bases spanning the gap. The CDR3 is made up of 11 amino acids. In germline, CDR1 is SQVTM, CDR2 ANQGSEA. CDR3 in amino acids: CSALLTGELFF. The CDR3 region has the DNA TGCAGCGCTCTTCTTACCGGGGAGCTGTTTTTT.

This clone appeared a single time. V usage is TRBV19 and J usage is TRBJ1-5; D call uncertain. With 6 bases removed from V and 0 bases from J, the gap between germline ends came to 9 bases. The CDR3 sequence is 14 residues long. Looked up from germline, CDR1 is LNHDA and CDR2 is SQIVND (reference sequence). The CDR3 loop is CASSEPYSNQPQHF. The CDR3 nucleotides are TGTGCCAGTAGCGAGCCTTATAGCAATCAGCCCCAGCATTTT.